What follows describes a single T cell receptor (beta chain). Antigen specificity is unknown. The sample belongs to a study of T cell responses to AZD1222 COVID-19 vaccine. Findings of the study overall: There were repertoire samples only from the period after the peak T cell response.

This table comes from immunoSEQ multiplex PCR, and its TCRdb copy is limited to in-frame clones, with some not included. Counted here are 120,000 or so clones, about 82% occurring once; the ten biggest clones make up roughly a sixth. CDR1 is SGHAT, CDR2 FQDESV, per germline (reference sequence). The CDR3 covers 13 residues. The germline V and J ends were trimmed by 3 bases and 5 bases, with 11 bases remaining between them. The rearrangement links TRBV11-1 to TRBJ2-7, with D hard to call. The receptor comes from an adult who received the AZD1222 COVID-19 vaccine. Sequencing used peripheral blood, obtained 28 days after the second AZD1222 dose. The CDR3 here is CASSFRPPDEQYF. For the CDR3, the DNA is TGTGCCAGCAGCTTTCGGCCCCCCGACGAGCAGTACTTC.